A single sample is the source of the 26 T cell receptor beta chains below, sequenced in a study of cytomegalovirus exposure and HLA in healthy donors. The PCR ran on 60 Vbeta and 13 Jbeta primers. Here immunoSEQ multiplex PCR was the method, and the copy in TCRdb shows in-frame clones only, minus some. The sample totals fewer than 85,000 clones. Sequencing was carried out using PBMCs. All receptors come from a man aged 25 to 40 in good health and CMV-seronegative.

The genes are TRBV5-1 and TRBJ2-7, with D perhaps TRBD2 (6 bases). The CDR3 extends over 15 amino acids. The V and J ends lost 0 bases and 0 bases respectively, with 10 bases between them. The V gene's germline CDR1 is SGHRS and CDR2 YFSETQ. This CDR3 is CASSLGGVSSYEQYF. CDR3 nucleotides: TGCGCCAGCAGCTTGGGGGGGGTAAGCTCCTACGAGCAGTACTTC.

The CDR3: CASSHGTGDYGYTF. In DNA, the CDR3 is TGTGCCAGCAGCCATGGGACAGGGGACTATGGCTACACCTTC. The chain joins TRBV16 to TRBJ1-2, with 10 bases that match TRBD1. The V gene end was trimmed by 3 bases and the J gene end by 3 bases; junction bases not matched to a gene: 1. CDR1 and CDR2 (germline): KGHSY, FQNENV. This CDR3 has 14 amino acids.

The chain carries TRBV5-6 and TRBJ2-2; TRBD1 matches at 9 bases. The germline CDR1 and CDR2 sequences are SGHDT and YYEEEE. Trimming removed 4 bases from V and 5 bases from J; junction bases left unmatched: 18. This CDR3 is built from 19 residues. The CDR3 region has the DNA TGTGCCAGCAGCGCCGGGACAGGGTGGAGTTTGTTTTCAACCGGGGAGCTGTTTTTT. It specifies CASSAGTGWSLFSTGELFF.

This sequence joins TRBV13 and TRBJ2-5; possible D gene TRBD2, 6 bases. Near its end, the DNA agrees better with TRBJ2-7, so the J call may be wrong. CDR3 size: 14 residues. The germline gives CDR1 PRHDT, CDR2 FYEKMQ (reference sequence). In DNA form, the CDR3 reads TGTGCCAGCAGCGACCGGGGGAGCTCCTACGAGCAGTACTTC. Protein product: CASSDRGSSYEQYF.

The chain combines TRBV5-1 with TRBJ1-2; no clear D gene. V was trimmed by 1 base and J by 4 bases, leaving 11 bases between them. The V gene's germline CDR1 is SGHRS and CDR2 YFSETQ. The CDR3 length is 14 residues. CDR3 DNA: TGCGCCAGCAGCTTGAGCGTCTCAGCCTATGGCTACACCTTC. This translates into CASSLSVSAYGYTF.

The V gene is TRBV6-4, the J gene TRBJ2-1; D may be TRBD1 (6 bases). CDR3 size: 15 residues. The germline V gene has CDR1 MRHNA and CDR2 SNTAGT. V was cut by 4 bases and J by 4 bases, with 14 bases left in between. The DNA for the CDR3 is TGTGCCAGCAGTGTGGAAGGGGGAGCTTACAATGAGCAGTTCTTC. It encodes CASSVEGGAYNEQFF.

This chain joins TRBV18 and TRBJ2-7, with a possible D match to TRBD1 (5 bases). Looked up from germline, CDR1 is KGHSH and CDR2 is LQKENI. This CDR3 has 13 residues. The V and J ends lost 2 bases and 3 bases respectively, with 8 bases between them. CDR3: CASSPDSYYEQYF. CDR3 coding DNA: TGTGCCAGCTCACCAGACAGTTACTACGAGCAGTACTTC.

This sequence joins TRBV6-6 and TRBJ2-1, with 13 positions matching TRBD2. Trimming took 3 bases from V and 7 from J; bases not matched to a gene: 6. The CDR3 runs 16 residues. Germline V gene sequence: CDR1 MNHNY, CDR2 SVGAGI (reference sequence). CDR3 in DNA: TGTGCCAGCAGTTATACCGGGACTAGCGGGGCTAATGAGCAGTTCTTC. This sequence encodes CASSYTGTSGANEQFF.

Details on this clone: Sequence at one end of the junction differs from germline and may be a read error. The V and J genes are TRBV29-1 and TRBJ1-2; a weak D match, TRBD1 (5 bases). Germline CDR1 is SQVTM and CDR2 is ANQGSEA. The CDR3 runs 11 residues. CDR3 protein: CSVGEGLTYAF. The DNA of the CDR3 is TGCAGCGTTGGAGAGGGACTTACTTACGCCTTC.

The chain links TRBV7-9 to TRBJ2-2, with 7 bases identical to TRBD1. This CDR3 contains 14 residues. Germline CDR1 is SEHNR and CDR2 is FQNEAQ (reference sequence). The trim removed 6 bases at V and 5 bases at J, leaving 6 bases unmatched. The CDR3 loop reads CASRDRVGTGELFF. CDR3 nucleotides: TGTGCCAGCAGAGACAGGGTCGGGACCGGGGAGCTGTTTTTT. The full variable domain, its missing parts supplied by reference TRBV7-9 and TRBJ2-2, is DTGVSQNPRHKITKRGQNVTFRCDPISEHNRLYWYRQTLGQGPEFLTYFQNEAQLEKSRLLSDRFSAERPKGSFSTLEIQRTEQGDSAMYLCASRDRVGTGELFFGEGSRLTVL.

The CDR3 sequence: CASSDPPGVGETQYF. Written as DNA, the CDR3 is TGCGCCAGCAGTGATCCCCCAGGGGTGGGAGAGACCCAGTACTTC. The J gene is TRBJ2-5, the V gene TRBV10-2; a possible D gene is TRBD1 (6 bases). The CDR3 contains 15 residues. Trimming removed 3 bases at V and 4 bases at J, with 15 bases between. Germline V gene lookup returns CDR1 WSHSY and CDR2 SAAADI.

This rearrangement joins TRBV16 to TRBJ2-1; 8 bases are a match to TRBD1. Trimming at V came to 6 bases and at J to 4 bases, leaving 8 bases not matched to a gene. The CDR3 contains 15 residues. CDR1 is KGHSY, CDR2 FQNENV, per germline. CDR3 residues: CASSPMDRAYNEQFF. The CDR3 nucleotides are TGTGCCAGCAGTCCAATGGACAGGGCTTACAATGAGCAGTTCTTC.

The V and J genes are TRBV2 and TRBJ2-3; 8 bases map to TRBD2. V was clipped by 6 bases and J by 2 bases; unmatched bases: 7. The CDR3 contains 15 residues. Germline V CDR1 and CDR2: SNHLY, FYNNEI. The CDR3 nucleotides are TGTGCCAGCAGCCTAGCGGGCGGACCCACAGATACGCAGTATTTT. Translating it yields CASSLAGGPTDTQYF.

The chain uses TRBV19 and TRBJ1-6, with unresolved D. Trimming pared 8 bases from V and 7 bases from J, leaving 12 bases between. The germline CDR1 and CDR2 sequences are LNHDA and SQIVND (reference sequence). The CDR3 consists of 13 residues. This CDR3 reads CASDAGRNSPLHF. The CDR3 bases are TGTGCCAGTGATGCGGGGAGGAATTCACCCCTCCACTTT.

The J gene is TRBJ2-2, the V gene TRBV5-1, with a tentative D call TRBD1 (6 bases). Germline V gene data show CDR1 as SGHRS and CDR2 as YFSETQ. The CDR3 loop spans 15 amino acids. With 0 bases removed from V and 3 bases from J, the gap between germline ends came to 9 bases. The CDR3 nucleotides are TGCGCCAGCAGCTTGGAACAGGGTGACACCGGGGAGCTGTTTTTT. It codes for CASSLEQGDTGELFF.

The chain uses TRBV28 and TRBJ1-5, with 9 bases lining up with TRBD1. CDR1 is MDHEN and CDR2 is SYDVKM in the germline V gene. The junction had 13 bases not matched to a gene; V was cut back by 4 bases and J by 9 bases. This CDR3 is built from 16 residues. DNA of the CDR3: TGTGCCAGCAGTTCCCCCGGGACAGGGATGAATTCGCCCCAGCATTTT. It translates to CASSSPGTGMNSPQHF.

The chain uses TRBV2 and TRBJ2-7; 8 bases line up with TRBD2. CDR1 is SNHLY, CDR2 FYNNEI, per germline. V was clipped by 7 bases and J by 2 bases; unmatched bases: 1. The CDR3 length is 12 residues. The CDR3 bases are TGTGCCAGCACGCGGGAGGCCTACGAGCAGTACTTC. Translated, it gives CASTREAYEQYF.

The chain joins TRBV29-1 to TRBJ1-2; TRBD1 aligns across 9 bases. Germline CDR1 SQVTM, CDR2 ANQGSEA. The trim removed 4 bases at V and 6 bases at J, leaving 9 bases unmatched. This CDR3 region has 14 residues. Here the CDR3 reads CSVVYRGRGDGYTF. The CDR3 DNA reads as TGCAGCGTTGTCTACAGGGGGCGTGGGGATGGCTACACCTTC.

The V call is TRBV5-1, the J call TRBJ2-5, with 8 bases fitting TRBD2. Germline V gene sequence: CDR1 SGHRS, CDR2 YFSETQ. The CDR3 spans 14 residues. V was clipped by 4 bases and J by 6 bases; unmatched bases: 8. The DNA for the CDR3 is TGCGCCAGCAGCCCGCGACTAGCGTGGCAGACCCAGTACTTC. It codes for CASSPRLAWQTQYF.

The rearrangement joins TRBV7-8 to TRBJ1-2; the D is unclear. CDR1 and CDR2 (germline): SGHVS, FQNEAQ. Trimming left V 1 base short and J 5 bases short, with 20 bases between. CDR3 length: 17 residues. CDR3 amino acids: CASSLERLSRFFYGYTF. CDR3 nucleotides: TGTGCCAGCAGCTTAGAAAGGCTTTCCAGGTTCTTTTATGGCTACACCTTC.

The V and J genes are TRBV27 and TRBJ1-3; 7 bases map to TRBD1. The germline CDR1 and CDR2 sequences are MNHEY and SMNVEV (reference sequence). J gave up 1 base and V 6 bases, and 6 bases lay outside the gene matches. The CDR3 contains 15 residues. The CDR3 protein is CASRMAGGSGNTIYF. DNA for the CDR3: TGTGCCAGCAGGATGGCAGGGGGGTCTGGAAACACCATATATTTT.

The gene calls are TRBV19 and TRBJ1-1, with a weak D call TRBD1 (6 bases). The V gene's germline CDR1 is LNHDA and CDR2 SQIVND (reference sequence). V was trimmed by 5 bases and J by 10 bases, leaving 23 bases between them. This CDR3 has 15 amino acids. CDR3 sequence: CASSPPAGTIKVAFF. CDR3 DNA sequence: TGTGCCAGTAGTCCTCCGGCCGGGACAATTAAGGTAGCTTTCTTT. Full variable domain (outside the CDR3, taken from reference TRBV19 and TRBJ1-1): DGGITQSPKYLFRKEGQNVTLSCEQNLNHDAMYWYRQDPGQGLRLIYYSQIVNDFQKGDIAEGYSVSREKKESFPLTVTSAQKNPTAFYLCASSPPAGTIKVAFFGQGTRLTVV.

The CDR3 here is CASMGTGQGRVGYEQYF. DNA of the CDR3: TGTGCCAGCATGGGGACGGGACAGGGGCGGGTAGGCTACGAGCAGTACTTC. J is TRBJ2-7 and V is TRBV2; 10 nucleotides line up with TRBD1. CDR1 and CDR2 (germline): SNHLY, FYNNEI. There are 17 residues in the CDR3. V shed 7 bases and J 3 bases; nucleotides not matched to a gene: 15.

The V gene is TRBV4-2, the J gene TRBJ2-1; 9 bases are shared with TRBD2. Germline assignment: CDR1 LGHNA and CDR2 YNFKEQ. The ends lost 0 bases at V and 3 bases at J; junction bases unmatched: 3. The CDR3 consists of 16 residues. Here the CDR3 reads CASSQDETSGYNEQFF. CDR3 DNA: TGTGCCAGCAGCCAAGATGAGACTAGCGGCTACAATGAGCAGTTCTTC.

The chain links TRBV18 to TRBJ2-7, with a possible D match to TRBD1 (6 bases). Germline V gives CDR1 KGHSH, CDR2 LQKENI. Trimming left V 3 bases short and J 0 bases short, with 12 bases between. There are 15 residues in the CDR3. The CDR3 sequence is CASSPGGGLSYEQYF. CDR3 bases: TGTGCCAGCTCACCTGGGGGCGGACTCTCCTACGAGCAGTACTTC.

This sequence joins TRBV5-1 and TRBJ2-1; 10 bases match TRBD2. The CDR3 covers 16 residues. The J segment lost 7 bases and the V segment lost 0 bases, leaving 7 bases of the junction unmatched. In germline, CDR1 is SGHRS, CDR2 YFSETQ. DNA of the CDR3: TGCGCCAGCAGCTTGGGCCTAGCGGGAGATATGAATGAGCAGTTCTTC. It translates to CASSLGLAGDMNEQFF.